This T cell receptor beta chain derives from a study of blood T cell repertoires in COVID-19. Study details: Italy, Spain and the United States were the sources of the convalescent and acute COVID-19 samples. PBMCs, B-cell-depleted T cells, or T cells provided the cDNA or gDNA that made up the material.

Method: immunoSEQ multiplex PCR; TCRdb's copy keeps in-frame clones and lacks some. The sample contains a few hundred thousand clones, approximately 87% of which appear only once. Trimming removed 5 bases at V and 4 bases at J, with 15 bases between. The CDR3 has 15 residues. In germline, CDR1 is SEHNR, CDR2 FQNEAQ (reference sequence). The sequenced sample consisted of peripheral blood. This chain joins TRBV7-9 and TRBJ1-5; D not certain. The source is a man aged 55-75 years with acute or convalescent COVID-19. CDR3: CASSPHSNGNQPQHF. The CDR3 nucleotides read TGTGCCAGCAGCCCTCACTCAAACGGTAATCAGCCCCAGCATTTT. The whole variable domain, remainder taken from reference TRBV7-9 and TRBJ1-5, is DTGVSQNPRHKITKRGQNVTFRCDPISEHNRLYWYRQTLGQGPEFLTYFQNEAQLEKSRLLSDRFSAERPKGSFSTLEIQRTEQGDSAMYLCASSPHSNGNQPQHFGDGTRLSIL.